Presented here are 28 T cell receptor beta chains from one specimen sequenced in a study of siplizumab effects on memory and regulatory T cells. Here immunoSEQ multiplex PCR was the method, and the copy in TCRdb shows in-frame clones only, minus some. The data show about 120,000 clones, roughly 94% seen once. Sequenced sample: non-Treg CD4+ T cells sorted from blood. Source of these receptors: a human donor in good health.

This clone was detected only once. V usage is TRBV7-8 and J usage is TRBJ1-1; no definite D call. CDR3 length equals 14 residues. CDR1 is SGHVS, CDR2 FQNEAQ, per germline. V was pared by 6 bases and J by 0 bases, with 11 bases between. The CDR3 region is CASRRRLMNTEAFF. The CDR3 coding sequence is TGTGCCAGCAGACGACGGTTAATGAACACTGAAGCTTTCTTT.

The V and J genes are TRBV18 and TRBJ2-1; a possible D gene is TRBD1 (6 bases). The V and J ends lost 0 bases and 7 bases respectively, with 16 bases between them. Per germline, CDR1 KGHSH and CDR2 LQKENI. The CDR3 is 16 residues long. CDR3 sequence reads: CASSPPGHFLGNEQFF. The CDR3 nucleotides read TGTGCCAGCTCACCACCGGGACATTTCTTGGGGAATGAGCAGTTCTTC.

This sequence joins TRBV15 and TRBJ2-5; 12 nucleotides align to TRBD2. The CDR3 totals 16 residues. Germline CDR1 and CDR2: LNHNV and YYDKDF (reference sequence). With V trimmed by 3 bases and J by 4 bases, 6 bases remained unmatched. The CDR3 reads CATSRRLAGAGETQYF. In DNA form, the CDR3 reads TGTGCCACCAGCAGGAGACTAGCGGGAGCAGGAGAGACCCAGTACTTC.

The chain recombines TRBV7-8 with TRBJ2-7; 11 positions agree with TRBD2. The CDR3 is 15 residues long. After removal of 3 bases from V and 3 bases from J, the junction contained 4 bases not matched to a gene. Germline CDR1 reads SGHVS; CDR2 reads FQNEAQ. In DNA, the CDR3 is TGTGCCAGCAGCTTCCTAGCGGGGGGCGACTACGAGCAGTACTTC. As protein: CASSFLAGGDYEQYF.

Written as DNA, the CDR3 is TGTGCCAGTAGTACAGCGCAGGGGCGATATAATTCACCCCTCCACTTT. Its translation is CASSTAQGRYNSPLHF. The genes are TRBV19 and TRBJ1-6; D is perhaps TRBD1 (6 bases). Germline CDR1 reads LNHDA; CDR2 reads SQIVND (reference sequence). Deletions cut 4 bases from V and 4 bases from J, with 14 bases between. This CDR3 is 16 amino acids long.

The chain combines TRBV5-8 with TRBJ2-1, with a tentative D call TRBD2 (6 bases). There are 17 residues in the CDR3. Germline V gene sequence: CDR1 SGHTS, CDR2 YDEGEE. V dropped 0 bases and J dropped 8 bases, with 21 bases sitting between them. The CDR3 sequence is CASSLVSGVLIRDEQFF. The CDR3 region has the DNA TGTGCCAGCAGCTTGGTTAGCGGAGTCCTCATACGGGATGAGCAGTTCTTC.

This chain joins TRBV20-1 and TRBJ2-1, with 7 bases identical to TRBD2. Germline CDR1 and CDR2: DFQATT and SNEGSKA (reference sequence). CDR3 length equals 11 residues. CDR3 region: CSSAGHNEQFF. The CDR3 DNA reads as TGCAGCTCAGCGGGACACAATGAGCAGTTCTTC.

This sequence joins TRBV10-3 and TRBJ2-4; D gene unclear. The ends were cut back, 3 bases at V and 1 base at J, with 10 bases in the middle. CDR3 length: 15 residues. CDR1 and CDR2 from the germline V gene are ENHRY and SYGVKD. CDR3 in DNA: TGTGCCATCAGTGACTGGGGAACGGCCAAAAACATTCAGTACTTC. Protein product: CAISDWGTAKNIQYF.

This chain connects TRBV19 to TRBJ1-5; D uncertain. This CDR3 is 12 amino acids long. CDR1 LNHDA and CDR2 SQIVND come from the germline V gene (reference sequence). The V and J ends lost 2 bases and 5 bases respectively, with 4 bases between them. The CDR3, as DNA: TGTGCCAGTAGTATACAGGATCAGCCCCAGCATTTT. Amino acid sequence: CASSIQDQPQHF.

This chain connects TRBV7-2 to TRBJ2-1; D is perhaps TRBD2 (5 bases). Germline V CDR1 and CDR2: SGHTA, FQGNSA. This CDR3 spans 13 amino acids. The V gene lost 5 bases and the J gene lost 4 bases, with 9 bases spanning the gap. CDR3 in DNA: TGTGCCAGCAGCACCCGGGGATACAATGAGCAGTTCTTC. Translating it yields CASSTRGYNEQFF.

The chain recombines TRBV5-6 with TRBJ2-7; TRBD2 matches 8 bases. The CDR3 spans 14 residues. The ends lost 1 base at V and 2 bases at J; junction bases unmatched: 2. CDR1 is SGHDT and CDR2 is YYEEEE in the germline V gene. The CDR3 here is CASSLTSGTYEQYF. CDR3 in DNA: TGTGCCAGCAGCTTGACTAGCGGTACCTACGAGCAGTACTTC.

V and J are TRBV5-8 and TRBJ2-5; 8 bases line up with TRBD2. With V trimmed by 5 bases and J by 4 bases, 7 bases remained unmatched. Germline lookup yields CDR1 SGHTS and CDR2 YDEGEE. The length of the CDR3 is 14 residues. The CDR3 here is CASRVFAGGETQYF. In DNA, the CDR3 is TGTGCCAGCAGGGTATTTGCGGGGGGAGAGACCCAGTACTTC.

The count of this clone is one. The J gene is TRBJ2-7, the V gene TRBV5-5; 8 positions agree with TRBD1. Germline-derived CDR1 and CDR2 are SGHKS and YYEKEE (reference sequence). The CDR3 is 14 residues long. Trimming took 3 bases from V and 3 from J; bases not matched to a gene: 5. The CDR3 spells CASSYQGASYEQYF. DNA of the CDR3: TGTGCCAGCAGCTATCAGGGGGCCAGCTACGAGCAGTACTTC. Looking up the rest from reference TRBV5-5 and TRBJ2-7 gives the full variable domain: DAGVTQSPTHLIKTRGQQVTLRCSPISGHKSVSWYQQVLGQGPQFIFQYYEKEERGRGNFPDRFSARQFPNYSSELNVNALLLGDSALYLCASSYQGASYEQYFGPGTRLTVT.

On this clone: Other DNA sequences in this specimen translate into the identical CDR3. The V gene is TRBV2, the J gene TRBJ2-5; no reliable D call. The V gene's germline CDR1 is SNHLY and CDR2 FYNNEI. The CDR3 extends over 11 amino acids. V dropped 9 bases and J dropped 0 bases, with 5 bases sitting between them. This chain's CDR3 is CASMYQETQYF. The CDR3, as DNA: TGTGCCAGTATGTACCAAGAGACCCAGTACTTC.

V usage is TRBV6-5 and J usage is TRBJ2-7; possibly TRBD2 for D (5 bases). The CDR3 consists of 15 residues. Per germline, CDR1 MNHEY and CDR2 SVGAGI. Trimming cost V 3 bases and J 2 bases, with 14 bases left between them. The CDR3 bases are TGTGCCAGCAGTTATTCGACGGGAAGTCCCTACGAGCAGTACTTC. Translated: CASSYSTGSPYEQYF.

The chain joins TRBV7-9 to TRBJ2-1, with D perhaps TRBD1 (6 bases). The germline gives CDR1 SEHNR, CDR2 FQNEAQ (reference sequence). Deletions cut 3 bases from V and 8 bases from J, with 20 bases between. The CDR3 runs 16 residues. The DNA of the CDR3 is TGTGCCAGCAGCTTTTATGGGGATCGGGACATCGATGAGCAGTTCTTC. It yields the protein CASSFYGDRDIDEQFF.

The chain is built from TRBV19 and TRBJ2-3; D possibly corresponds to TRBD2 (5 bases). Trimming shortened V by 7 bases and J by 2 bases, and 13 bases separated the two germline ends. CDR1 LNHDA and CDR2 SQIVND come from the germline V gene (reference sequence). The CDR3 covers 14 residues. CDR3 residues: CASTGSQPTDTQYF. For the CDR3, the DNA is TGTGCCAGTACTGGGAGTCAACCCACAGATACGCAGTATTTT.

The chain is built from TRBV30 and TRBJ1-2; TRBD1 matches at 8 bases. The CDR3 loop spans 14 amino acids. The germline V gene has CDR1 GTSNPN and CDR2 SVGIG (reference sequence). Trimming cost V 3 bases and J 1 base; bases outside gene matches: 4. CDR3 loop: CAWRGDRHNYGYTF. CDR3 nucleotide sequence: TGTGCCTGGAGGGGGGACAGGCATAACTATGGCTACACCTTC.

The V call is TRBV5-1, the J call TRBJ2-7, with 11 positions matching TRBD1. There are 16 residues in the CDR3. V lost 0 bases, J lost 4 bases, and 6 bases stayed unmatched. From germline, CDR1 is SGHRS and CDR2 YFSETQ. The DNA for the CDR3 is TGCGCCAGCAGCTTGGGTCCGGACAGGGGGCGGTACGAGCAGTACTTC. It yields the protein CASSLGPDRGRYEQYF.

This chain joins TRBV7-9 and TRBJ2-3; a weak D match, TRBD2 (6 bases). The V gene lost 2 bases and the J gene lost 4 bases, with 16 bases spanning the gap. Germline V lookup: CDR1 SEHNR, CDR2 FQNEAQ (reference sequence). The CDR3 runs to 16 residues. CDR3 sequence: CASSLTRGKSADTQYF. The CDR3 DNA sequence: TGTGCCAGCAGCTTAACTCGGGGGAAGTCTGCAGATACGCAGTATTTT.

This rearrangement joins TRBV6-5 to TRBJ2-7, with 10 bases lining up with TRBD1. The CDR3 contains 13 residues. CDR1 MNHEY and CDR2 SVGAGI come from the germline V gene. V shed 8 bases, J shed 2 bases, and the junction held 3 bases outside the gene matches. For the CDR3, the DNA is TGTGCCAGCCGGGACAGGGGACCCTACGAGCAGTACTTC. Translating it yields CASRDRGPYEQYF.

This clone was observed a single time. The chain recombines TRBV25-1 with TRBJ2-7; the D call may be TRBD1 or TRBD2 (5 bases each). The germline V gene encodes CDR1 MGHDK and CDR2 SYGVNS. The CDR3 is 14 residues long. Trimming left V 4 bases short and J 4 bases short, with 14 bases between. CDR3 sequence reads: CASSAQWGRYEQYF. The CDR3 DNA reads TGTGCCAGCAGTGCTCAGTGGGGACGATACGAGCAGTACTTC.

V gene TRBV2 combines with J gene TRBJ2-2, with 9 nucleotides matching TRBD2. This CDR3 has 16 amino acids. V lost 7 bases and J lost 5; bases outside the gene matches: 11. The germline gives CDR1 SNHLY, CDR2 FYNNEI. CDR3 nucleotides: TGTGCCAGCACGCGCGCGGGGGGGTTATGGACCGGGGAGCTGTTTTTT. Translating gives CASTRAGGLWTGELFF.

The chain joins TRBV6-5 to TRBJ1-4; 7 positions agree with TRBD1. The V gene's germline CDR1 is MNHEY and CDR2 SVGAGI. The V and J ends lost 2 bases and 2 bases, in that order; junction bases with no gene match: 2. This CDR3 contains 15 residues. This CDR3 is CASSYETGTNEKLFF. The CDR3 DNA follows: TGTGCCAGCAGTTACGAGACAGGGACTAATGAAAAACTGTTTTTT.

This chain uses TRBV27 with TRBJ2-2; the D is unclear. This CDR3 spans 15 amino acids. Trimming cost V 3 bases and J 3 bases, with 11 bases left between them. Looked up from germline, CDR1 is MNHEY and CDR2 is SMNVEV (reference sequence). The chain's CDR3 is CASSLDTGYTGELFF. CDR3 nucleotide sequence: TGTGCCAGCAGTTTGGATACGGGCTACACCGGGGAGCTGTTTTTT.

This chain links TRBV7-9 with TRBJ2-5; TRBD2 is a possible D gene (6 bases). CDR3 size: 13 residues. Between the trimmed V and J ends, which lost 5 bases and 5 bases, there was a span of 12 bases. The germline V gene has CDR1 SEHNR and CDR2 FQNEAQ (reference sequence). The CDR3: CASSRTTQETQYF. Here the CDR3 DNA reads TGTGCCAGCAGCCGGACTACCCAGGAGACCCAGTACTTC.

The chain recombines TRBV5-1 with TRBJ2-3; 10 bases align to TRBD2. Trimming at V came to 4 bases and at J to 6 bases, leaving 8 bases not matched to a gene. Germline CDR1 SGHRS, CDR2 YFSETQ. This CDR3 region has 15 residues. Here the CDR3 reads CASSASGRGPDTQYF. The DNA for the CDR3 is TGCGCCAGCAGCGCTAGCGGGAGAGGGCCGGATACGCAGTATTTT.

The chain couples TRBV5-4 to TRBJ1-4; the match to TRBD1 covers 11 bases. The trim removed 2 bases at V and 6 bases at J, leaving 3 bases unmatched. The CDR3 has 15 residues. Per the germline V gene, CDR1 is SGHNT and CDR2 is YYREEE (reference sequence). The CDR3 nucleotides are TGTGCCAGCAGCTTCGGGACAGGGGGATATGAAAAACTGTTTTTT. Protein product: CASSFGTGGYEKLFF.